What follows is one TCR beta chain and its context. Its antigen is not known. Carried by the TCR beta cDNA libraries were unique molecular identifiers. TCRdb processed the PCR reads anew with MiXCR; each CDR3 protein has one entry. This sample has about 460,000 distinct CDR3 sequences, with less than 45% found just once. The data are from a study of post-analysis software for immune sequencing data. Overall study context: Several disease courses (relapsing-remitting, secondary progressive and progressive-relapsing) of multiple sclerosis were included. The study, taken as a whole, reports: Controls showed significantly higher normalized Chao1 diversity than did multiple sclerosis patients. Clustering by F measure revealed strong co-clustering among samples prepared together in one batch.

Sequencing used blood. This clonotype was sampled from a girl aged 10-17 years with multiple sclerosis.

Written as DNA, the CDR3 is TGTGCCAGCAGCCTGACTAGCCCATTCTACGAGCAGTACTTC. It yields the protein CASSLTSPFYEQYF. The gene calls are TRBV27 and TRBJ2-7; 7 nucleotides line up with TRBD2. Trimming at V came to 6 bases and at J to 3 bases, leaving 8 bases not matched to a gene. Germline CDR1 and CDR2: MNHEY and SMNVEV (reference sequence). There are 14 residues in the CDR3.